This T cell receptor (beta chain) was captured by sequencing in a study of blood T cell repertoires in COVID-19 (dated by TCRdb to the early 2020s). As for the study more broadly: The collaborator samples originated in the United States, Italy and Spain and spanned the acute and convalescent phases of COVID-19. The material from the prospective study consisted of cDNA or gDNA derived from T cells, B-cell-depleted T cells, or PBMCs. Nearly every sample came with metadata listing a de-identified subject ID, COVID-19 status, age in years and sex. A freely available public database, intended as a resource for researchers studying the immune response to SARS-CoV-2, is where the repertoires were released. Subjects who had been exposed to COVID-19, were actively infected with it, or had recovered from it provided the deeply sampled blood TCRbeta repertoires that made up the dataset. Where available, HLA class I and class II types were obtained from metadata supplied by the sample provider rather than from assay-based typing. The samples were drawn from the first 160 participants of the ongoing ImmuneRACE study and from roughly 1,300 subjects provided by 6 global collaborators.

Each collaborating institution followed its own protocols to collect whole blood in K2EDTA tubes. Collaborator samples were shipped for TCRbeta analysis as frozen whole blood, isolated PBMCs, or DNA extracted from either sample type. The immunoSEQ Assay, a bias-controlled multiplex PCR, was used to amplify TCRbeta CDR3 regions from genomic DNA. The original pipeline was this. The number of nucleated cells in each sample was estimated by amplification of reference gene primers within the assay. To quantify the absolute abundance of each unique TCRbeta CDR3 rearrangement, sequence reads were collapsed and filtered. For each sample, productive Simpson clonality was calculated as the square root of Simpson's diversity index over productive rearrangements. TCRdb's version of the immuneACCESS table is confined to in-frame rearrangements and falls short of the full clone set. An unresolved V gene accounts for under half of the shortfall where checked; the remainder is of unknown origin. V, J and clone size reflect that table, while D and trimming were determined from the DNA. The sample includes around 150,000 clones, with more than 75% observed a single time. The ten largest account for roughly 2.5% of the sample.

Inclusive of the bounding cysteine and phenylalanine, the CDR3 is 15 residues long. Only the CDR3 region is kept as DNA, spanning 45 bases read in frame from base 1. CDR1 SNHLY and CDR2 FYNNEI are derived from the germline V gene. V is pruned by 6 bases and J by 0 bases, leaving 4 bases of the junction without a gene match. Here is what the overall study found, with its caveats: Clinical and demographic metadata were provided uncurated, with the amount varying by source and participant.

On this clone: There is no known antigen for this receptor. Within one base of it there is no much larger clone, and no base qualities were kept.

The receptor's source is a man between 45 and 60 years old with active COVID-19. In this chain, TRBV2 is recombined with TRBJ1-4; TRBD1 matches 7 bases in the middle. Sample: peripheral blood. The DNA sequence is given as TGTGCCAGCAGCGAACAGGGGACAACTAATGAAAAACTGTTTTTT. It is translated as CASSEQGTTNEKLFF.